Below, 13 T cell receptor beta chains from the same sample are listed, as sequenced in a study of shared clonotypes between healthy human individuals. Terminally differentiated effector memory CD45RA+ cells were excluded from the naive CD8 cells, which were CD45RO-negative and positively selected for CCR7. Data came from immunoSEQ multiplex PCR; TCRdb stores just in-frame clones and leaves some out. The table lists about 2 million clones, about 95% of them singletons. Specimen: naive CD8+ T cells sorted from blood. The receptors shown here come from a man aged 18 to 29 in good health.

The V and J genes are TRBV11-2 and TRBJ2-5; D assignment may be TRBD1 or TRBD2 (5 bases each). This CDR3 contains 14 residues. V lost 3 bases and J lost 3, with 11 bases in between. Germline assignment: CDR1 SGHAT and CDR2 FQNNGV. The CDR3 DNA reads TGTGCCAGCAGCTTCGGGACGTTAGAAGAGACCCAGTACTTC. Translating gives CASSFGTLEETQYF.

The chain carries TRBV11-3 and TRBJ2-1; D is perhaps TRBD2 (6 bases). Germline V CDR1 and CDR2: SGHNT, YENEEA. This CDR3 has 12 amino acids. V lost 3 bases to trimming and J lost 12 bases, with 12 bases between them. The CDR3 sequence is CASSLGGTLQFF. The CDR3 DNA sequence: TGTGCCAGCAGCTTGGGAGGTACGCTGCAGTTCTTC.

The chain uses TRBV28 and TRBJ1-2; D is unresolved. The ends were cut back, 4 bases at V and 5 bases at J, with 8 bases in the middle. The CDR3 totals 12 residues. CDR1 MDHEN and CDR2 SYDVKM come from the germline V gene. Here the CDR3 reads CASSSRSYGYTF. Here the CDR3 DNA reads TGTGCCAGCAGTTCTAGGAGTTATGGCTACACCTTC.

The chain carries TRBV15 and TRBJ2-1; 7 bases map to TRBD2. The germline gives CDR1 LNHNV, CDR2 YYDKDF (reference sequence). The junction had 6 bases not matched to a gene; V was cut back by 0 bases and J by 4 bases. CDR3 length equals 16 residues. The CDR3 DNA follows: TGTGCCACCAGCAGAGATCGGGCTAGCGGTTACAATGAGCAGTTCTTC. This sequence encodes CATSRDRASGYNEQFF.

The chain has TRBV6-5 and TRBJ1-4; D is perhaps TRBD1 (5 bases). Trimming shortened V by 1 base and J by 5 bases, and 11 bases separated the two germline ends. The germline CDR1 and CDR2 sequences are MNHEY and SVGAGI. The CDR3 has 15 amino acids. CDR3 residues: CASSYFGGMNEKLFF. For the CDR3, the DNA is TGTGCCAGCAGTTACTTCGGGGGAATGAATGAAAAACTGTTTTTT.

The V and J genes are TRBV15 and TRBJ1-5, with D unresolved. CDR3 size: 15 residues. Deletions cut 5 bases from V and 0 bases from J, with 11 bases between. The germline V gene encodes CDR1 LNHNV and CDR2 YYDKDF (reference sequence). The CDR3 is CATSPYLNSNQPQHF. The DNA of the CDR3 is TGTGCCACCAGCCCCTACCTCAATAGCAATCAGCCCCAGCATTTT.

The CDR3 here is CASSLEVGKGNTIYF. The CDR3 nucleotides are TGTGCCAGCAGCTTAGAGGTAGGAAAAGGAAACACCATATATTTT. The J gene is TRBJ1-3, the V gene TRBV7-8; D call uncertain. This CDR3 contains 15 residues. The V gene lost 1 base and the J gene lost 4 bases, with 11 bases spanning the gap. Germline CDR1 reads SGHVS; CDR2 reads FQNEAQ.

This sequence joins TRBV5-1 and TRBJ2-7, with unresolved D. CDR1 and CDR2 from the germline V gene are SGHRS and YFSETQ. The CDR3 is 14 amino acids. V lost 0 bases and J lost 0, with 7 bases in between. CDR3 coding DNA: TGCGCCAGCAGCTTGGCCCCATACTCCTACGAGCAGTACTTC. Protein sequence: CASSLAPYSYEQYF.

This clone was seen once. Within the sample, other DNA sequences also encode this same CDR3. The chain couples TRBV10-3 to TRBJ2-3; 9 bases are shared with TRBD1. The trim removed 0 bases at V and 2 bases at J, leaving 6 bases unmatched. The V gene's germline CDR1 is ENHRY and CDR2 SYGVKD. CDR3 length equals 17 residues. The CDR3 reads CAISESIGTGLTDTQYF. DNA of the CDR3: TGTGCCATCAGTGAGTCCATCGGGACAGGGCTCACAGATACGCAGTATTTT.

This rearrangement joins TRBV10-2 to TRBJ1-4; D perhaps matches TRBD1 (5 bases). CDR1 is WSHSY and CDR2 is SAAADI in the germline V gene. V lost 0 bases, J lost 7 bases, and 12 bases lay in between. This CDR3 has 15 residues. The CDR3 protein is CASSESNGGVEKLFF. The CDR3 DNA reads TGCGCCAGCAGTGAGTCGAACGGGGGAGTTGAAAAACTGTTTTTT.

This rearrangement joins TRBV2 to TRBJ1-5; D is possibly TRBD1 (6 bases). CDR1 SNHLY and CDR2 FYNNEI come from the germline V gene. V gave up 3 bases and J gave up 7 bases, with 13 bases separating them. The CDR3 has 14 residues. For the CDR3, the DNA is TGTGCCAGCAGTGAGAAACAGGGAGGACAGCCCCAGCATTTT. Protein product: CASSEKQGGQPQHF.

The CDR3 reads CASSLYPTGLEQFF. CDR3 bases: TGTGCCAGCAGCTTGTACCCTACAGGCCTTGAGCAGTTCTTC. V gene TRBV5-5 combines with J gene TRBJ2-1; D perhaps matches TRBD1 (5 bases). Trimming stripped 1 base from V and 9 bases from J, with 14 bases between. Germline CDR1 SGHKS, CDR2 YYEKEE (reference sequence). The length of the CDR3 is 14 residues.

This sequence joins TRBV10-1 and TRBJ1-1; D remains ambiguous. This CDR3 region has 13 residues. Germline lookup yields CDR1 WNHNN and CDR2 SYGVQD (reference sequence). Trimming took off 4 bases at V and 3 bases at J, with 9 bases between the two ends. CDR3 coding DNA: TGCGCCAGCAGTGGAGACATCGACACTGAAGCTTTCTTT. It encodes CASSGDIDTEAFF.